This TCR beta chain was identified during a study of immune heterogeneity within non-small cell lung tumors. Study conclusions and caveats: Both recurring identical dominant CDR3 beta clonotypes and site-unique high-frequency clones were observed across tumor sites within a patient. In tumor regions, T-cell clonality showed a moderate but significant correlation with local tumor mutational burden (R roughly 0.37). Individual patients showed largely nonoverlapping sets of high-frequency T-cell receptor beta clonotypes.

For each sample, template was around 0.55 ug of bulk tumor genomic DNA. Several widely spaced biopsies per primary tumor were taken during surgery. Curative surgery was undertaken by patients, who had untreated, newly diagnosed non-small cell lung cancer. Patients newly diagnosed with non-small cell lung cancer and having curative-intent surgery served as donors. The table lists this clonotype with many counts. No antigen is known for it. CDR3 length: 15 amino acids. Trimming cost V 7 bases and J 6 bases; bases outside gene matches: 5. With 32 V and 13 J primers, multiplex PCR amplified the TCR beta CDR3. TCRdb redid the calling of the multiplex PCR reads with MiXCR, one entry per CDR3 protein. This sample yields more than 14,000 distinct CDR3 sequences, of which roughly 29% are seen a single time; roughly 5.4% belongs to the top ten.

This clonotype originated in a man aged 35 to 55 with non-small cell lung cancer. Sequencing used lung tumor tissue. This rearrangement joins TRBV12-3 or TRBV12-4 to TRBJ2-1; 14 bases map to TRBD2. As DNA, the CDR3 is TGTGCCAGCAACCGACTAGCGGGAGGGCCCAATGAGCAGTTCTTC. Translating gives CASNRLAGGPNEQFF.